This TCR beta chain was obtained from a study of blood T cell repertoires in COVID-19. Study in general: Acute-phase and convalescent COVID-19 samples originated in the United States, Italy and Spain. T cells, B-cell-depleted T cells, or PBMCs supplied cDNA or gDNA.

In the original processing: Estimation of nucleated cell counts was performed using reference gene primer amplification. This table comes from immunoSEQ multiplex PCR, and its TCRdb copy is limited to in-frame clones, with some not included. V and J calls and clone size come straight from that table; D and trimming were deduced from the DNA. The sample consists of roughly 100,000 clones, approximately 80% of them appearing once. Deletions cut 7 bases from V and 1 base from J, with 10 bases between. The CDR3 is 12 residues long. Per germline, CDR1 GTSNPN and CDR2 SVGIG (reference sequence). This clone was seen just once.

The specimen sequenced was peripheral blood. The sequence was obtained from a human donor in a cohort sampled during active COVID-19. The chain is built from TRBV30 and TRBJ2-5; D not resolved. DNA of the CDR3: TGTGCCTTGGGCCCTTCCCAAGAGACCCAGTACTTC. It codes for CALGPSQETQYF.